These 30 T cell receptor beta chains were sequenced from one sample in a study of neurological immune-mediated disorders. TCRdb processed the 5' RACE reads anew with MiXCR; each CDR3 protein has one entry. The sample contains 65,000 to 70,000 distinct CDR3 sequences, 4.1% of which appear only once. Source material: PBMCs. The receptors come from a man aged 50-60 years with multiple sclerosis.

This clonotype was detected many times. The chain employs TRBV5-6 and TRBJ1-5; D unresolved. From germline, CDR1 is SGHDT and CDR2 YYEEEE. Trimming cost V 2 bases and J 3 bases, with 9 bases left between them. This CDR3 is 14 amino acids long. As DNA, the CDR3 is TGTGCCAGCAGCTTCAGCGGTTACAATCAGCCCCAGCATTTT. This translates into CASSFSGYNQPQHF.

This clonotype came up many times. The V and J genes are TRBV7-6 and TRBJ2-1; the match to TRBD1 covers 9 bases. V gave up 5 bases and J gave up 4 bases; unmatched junction bases: 9. CDR1 is SGHVS, CDR2 FNYEAQ, per germline. The CDR3 runs 16 residues. The CDR3, as DNA: TGTGCCAGCAGCGGAGGCGGGACAGGGCCTTACAATGAGCAGTTCTTC. Residues: CASSGGGTGPYNEQFF.

This clonotype was recorded many times. The chain combines TRBV6-5 with TRBJ1-1; D is undetermined. V lost 1 base, J lost 1 base, and 16 bases lay in between. In germline, CDR1 is MNHEY, CDR2 SVGAGI. The CDR3 runs to 17 residues. The CDR3 DNA follows: TGTGCCAGCAGTTACTTGATAGGGAGGGCAAGGAACACTGAAGCTTTCTTT. Encoded protein: CASSYLIGRARNTEAFF.

This clonotype was counted at least ten times. This chain connects TRBV7-8 to TRBJ1-1; D perhaps matches TRBD1 (5 bases). V gave up 5 bases and J gave up 0 bases, with 13 bases separating them. The CDR3 length is 15 residues. CDR1 is SGHVS, CDR2 FQNEAQ, per germline. CDR3 region: CASSLPGRLNTEAFF. CDR3 nucleotide sequence: TGTGCCAGCAGCCTCCCGGGGCGTCTGAACACTGAAGCTTTCTTT.

This clonotype was seen at least ten times. The CDR3 sequence: CASSLAMRLAEPQHF. DNA of the CDR3: TGTGCCAGCAGCTTAGCGATGAGGTTGGCTGAGCCCCAGCATTTT. The V call is TRBV7-8, the J call TRBJ1-5; D uncertain. Germline CDR1 and CDR2: SGHVS and FQNEAQ. The CDR3 contains 15 residues. Trimming shortened V by 0 bases and J by 8 bases, and 14 bases separated the two germline ends.

In its sample, this clonotype was seen many times. V is TRBV12-3 or TRBV12-4 and J is TRBJ2-1; unclear D gene. V lost 1 base and J 10 bases, leaving 8 bases between the germline ends. The CDR3 length is 12 residues. As DNA, the CDR3 is TGTGCCAGCAGTTTAGGGGGAAACGAGCAGTTCTTC. It codes for CASSLGGNEQFF.

This clonotype showed up many times. The chain recombines TRBV9 with TRBJ2-3; D is ambiguous. CDR1 SGDLS and CDR2 YYNGEE come from the germline V gene. This CDR3 is built from 16 residues. Trimming shortened V by 4 bases and J by 3 bases, and 18 bases separated the two germline ends. The CDR3 is CASSLTPSQRTDTQYF. DNA for the CDR3: TGTGCCAGCAGCTTAACCCCCTCACAACGAACAGATACGCAGTATTTT.

In this sample, this clonotype is medium-sized (0.01 to 0.1%). The chain combines TRBV7-8 with TRBJ2-5; 9 positions agree with TRBD2. CDR1 and CDR2 from the germline V gene are SGHVS and FQNEAQ. The CDR3 is 16 residues long. The J segment lost 10 bases and the V segment lost 4 bases, leaving 16 bases of the junction unmatched. CDR3: CASSSYIAGEFKVQYF. The CDR3 DNA sequence: TGTGCCAGCAGCTCGTACATAGCGGGGGAGTTTAAGGTCCAGTACTTC.

This clonotype was found many times. The chain links TRBV11-2 to TRBJ1-1, with no clear D. The CDR3 consists of 14 residues. V was clipped by 2 bases and J by 2 bases, with 9 bases between them. Germline CDR1 is SGHAT and CDR2 is FQNNGV. This CDR3 reads CASSLIHRNTEAFF. CDR3 in DNA: TGTGCCAGCAGCTTAATCCACAGAAACACTGAAGCTTTCTTT.

This clonotype has a handful of counts. A much larger clonotype is one base distant, so this may be a read error. The V gene is TRBV7-9, the J gene TRBJ1-2; no clear D gene. The CDR3 spans 12 residues. From germline, CDR1 is SEHNR and CDR2 FQNEAQ (reference sequence). Trimming cost V 3 bases and J 8 bases, with 10 bases left between them. CDR3: CASSFADEGYTF. CDR3 bases: TGTGCCAGCAGCTTCGCGGACGAGGGCTACACCTTC.

This clonotype has ten or more counts. Relative to the germline gene, one junction end is altered; a read error may explain this. The CDR3 DNA reads TGTGTCAGCAGCTTATCGGCACACGGCACAGATACGCAGTATTTT. This gives the protein CVSSLSAHGTDTQYF. The V and J genes are TRBV11-2 and TRBJ2-3, with D unresolved. Germline lookup yields CDR1 SGHAT and CDR2 FQNNGV. The CDR3 loop spans 15 amino acids.

This clonotype was seen at least ten times. The V gene is TRBV5-1, the J gene TRBJ1-1; 7 nucleotides agree with TRBD1. Per the germline V gene, CDR1 is SGHRS and CDR2 is YFSETQ. There are 15 residues in the CDR3. The V and J ends lost 3 bases and 0 bases, in that order; junction bases with no gene match: 5. This CDR3 reads CASSSQGTVNTEAFF. The CDR3 DNA sequence: TGCGCCAGCAGCTCCCAGGGGACAGTGAACACTGAAGCTTTCTTT.

This clonotype was counted ten times or more. This chain uses TRBV6-5 with TRBJ1-1, with TRBD1 matching 7 bases. V shed 5 bases and J 4 bases; nucleotides not matched to a gene: 4. The germline V gene has CDR1 MNHEY and CDR2 SVGAGI. The CDR3 length is 13 residues. The CDR3 sequence: CASSLGTATEAFF. In nucleotides, the CDR3 is TGTGCCAGCAGTCTGGGGACAGCCACTGAAGCTTTCTTT.

This clonotype was counted between two and nine times. CDR3 nucleotide sequence: TGCGCCAGCAGCTTGGAATCAGGGTACAATCAGCCCCAGCATTTT. This codes for CASSLESGYNQPQHF. This chain uses TRBV5-1 with TRBJ1-5; tentative D call: TRBD1 (5 bases). Trimming took 0 bases from V and 3 from J, leaving 10 bases between them. The CDR3 is made up of 15 amino acids. CDR1 is SGHRS, CDR2 YFSETQ, per germline. The variable domain in full, completed from reference TRBV5-1 and TRBJ1-5, reads KAGVTQTPRYLIKTRGQQVTLSCSPISGHRSVSWYQQTPGQGLQFLFEYFSETQRNKGNFPGRFSGRQFSNSRSEMNVSTLELGDSALYLCASSLESGYNQPQHFGDGTRLSIL.

This clonotype showed up just a few times. With a much larger clone just one base away, this may be a read error. The chain has TRBV18 and TRBJ1-1; no reliable D call. Trimming stripped 1 base from V and 1 base from J, with 4 bases between. The CDR3 sequence is 13 residues long. Germline CDR1 and CDR2: KGHSH and LQKENI. DNA of the CDR3: TGTGCCAGCTCACCACGCAAGAACACTGAAGCTTTCTTT. This encodes CASSPRKNTEAFF.

The sample holds many counts of this clonotype. The chain employs TRBV5-1 and TRBJ2-5, with TRBD1 identical over 8 bases. The CDR3 consists of 17 residues. Germline-derived CDR1 and CDR2 are SGHRS and YFSETQ. V gave up 0 bases and J gave up 2 bases; unmatched junction bases: 9. The CDR3 region is CASSLGDRSLTQETQYF. The CDR3 DNA is TGCGCCAGCAGCTTGGGGGACAGGAGCCTTACTCAAGAGACCCAGTACTTC.

This clonotype was counted many times. The chain recombines TRBV3-1 with TRBJ2-2, with D unclear. Germline CDR1 reads LGHDT; CDR2 reads YNNKEL (reference sequence). V was shortened by 3 bases and J by 4 bases, with 6 bases between the two germline ends. The CDR3 has 13 amino acids. The CDR3 DNA follows: TGTGCCAGCAGCCACCCTATCACCGGGGAGCTGTTTTTT. Its protein product is CASSHPITGELFF.

This clonotype was detected many times. The CDR3 region is CSARKRGGTDTQYF. The CDR3 DNA sequence: TGCAGTGCTAGGAAGCGGGGGGGGACAGATACGCAGTATTTT. This sequence joins TRBV20-1 and TRBJ2-3, with 10 bases lining up with TRBD2. Trimming at V came to 3 bases and at J to 3 bases, leaving 3 bases not matched to a gene. The length of the CDR3 is 14 residues. The germline V gene encodes CDR1 DFQATT and CDR2 SNEGSKA (reference sequence).

A word on this clonotype: A much larger clone is a single base away; this may be a read error. The chain combines TRBV5-6 with TRBJ2-7; D is possibly TRBD1 (6 bases). CDR3 size: 13 residues. Trimming shortened V by 9 bases and J by 0 bases, and 13 bases separated the two germline ends. Germline V gene sequence: CDR1 SGHDT, CDR2 YYEEEE. CDR3 loop: CATTRGNSYEQYF. The CDR3 nucleotides read TGTGCCACCACCAGGGGAAACTCCTACGAGCAGTACTTC.

In the case of this clonotype: Given a much more abundant clone one base away, this may be a read error. The chain recombines TRBV7-9 with TRBJ2-1; no reliable D call. Germline V CDR1 and CDR2: SEHNR, FQNEAQ (reference sequence). The germline V and J ends were trimmed by 3 bases and 6 bases, with 9 bases remaining between them. The CDR3 has 13 residues. The CDR3 sequence is CASSLEGFNEQFF. The CDR3 nucleotides read TGTGCCAGCAGCTTGGAAGGGTTCAATGAGCAGTTCTTC.

This clonotype was observed at least ten times. This sequence joins TRBV15 and TRBJ2-7; D tentatively reads TRBD1 or TRBD2 (5 bases each). Germline lookup yields CDR1 LNHNV and CDR2 YYDKDF (reference sequence). Trimming left V 0 bases short and J 7 bases short, with 10 bases between. This CDR3 spans 13 amino acids. The CDR3 protein is CATSREEGPEQYF. The CDR3 DNA reads as TGTGCCACCAGCAGAGAAGAGGGACCTGAGCAGTACTTC.

This clonotype occurred many times. The gene calls are TRBV5-1 and TRBJ2-7; TRBD1 might be the D (6 bases). The V end lost 2 bases, the J end lost 3 bases, and 9 bases lay between the germline ends. The CDR3 is 13 amino acids. Germline V gene data show CDR1 as SGHRS and CDR2 as YFSETQ. CDR3 sequence (DNA): TGCGCCAGCAGCTTCCGGGACAACTACGAGCAGTACTTC. This encodes CASSFRDNYEQYF.

This clonotype was seen repeatedly, ten times or more. This chain uses TRBV6-5 with TRBJ1-6; TRBD1 is a possible D gene (5 bases). V was clipped by 2 bases and J by 6 bases, with 14 bases between them. Germline lookup yields CDR1 MNHEY and CDR2 SVGAGI. The CDR3 has 16 amino acids. The CDR3 bases are TGTGCCAGCAGTTACGGGGCGGCAGGGAGTAATTCACCCCTCCACTTT. This translates into CASSYGAAGSNSPLHF.

This clonotype has a count of ten or more. The chain couples TRBV20-1 to TRBJ2-7, with D unresolved. V lost 0 bases and J 0 bases, leaving 9 bases between the germline ends. The CDR3 contains 14 residues. Germline-derived CDR1 and CDR2 are DFQATT and SNEGSKA (reference sequence). The CDR3 DNA reads as TGCAGTGCTAGAGATCGATTCGTCTCCTACGAGCAGTACTTC. The encoded protein is CSARDRFVSYEQYF.

Many counts were recorded for this clonotype. The rearrangement links TRBV27 to TRBJ1-5; D remains ambiguous. V dropped 6 bases and J dropped 4 bases, with 10 bases sitting between them. The CDR3 has 13 amino acids. Germline loops: CDR1 MNHEY, CDR2 SMNVEV (reference sequence). The CDR3 region is CASRRYGNQPQHF. In nucleotides, the CDR3 is TGTGCCAGCAGGAGGTACGGGAATCAGCCCCAGCATTTT.

This clonotype was seen more than once but under ten times. This chain uses TRBV2 with TRBJ2-5; 10 bases fit TRBD2. CDR1 is SNHLY and CDR2 is FYNNEI in the germline V gene. With 9 bases clipped from V and 0 bases from J, the junction kept 10 bases outside the gene matches. The CDR3 extends over 16 amino acids. The CDR3 spells CASKPSGGPNQETQYF. The CDR3 nucleotides read TGTGCCAGTAAACCTAGCGGGGGACCCAACCAAGAGACCCAGTACTTC.

There are many counts of this clonotype. The chain combines TRBV18 with TRBJ2-7; 11 nucleotides agree with TRBD2. Trimming took 6 bases from V and 3 from J; bases not matched to a gene: 4. The germline CDR1 and CDR2 sequences are KGHSH and LQKENI. This CDR3 has 14 amino acids. The chain's CDR3 is CASSPGTSGYEQYF. CDR3 bases: TGTGCCAGCTCTCCCGGGACTAGCGGCTACGAGCAGTACTTC. The whole variable domain, remainder taken from reference TRBV18 and TRBJ2-7, is NAGVMQNPRHLVRRRGQEARLRCSPMKGHSHVYWYRQLPEEGLKFMVYLQKENIIDESGMPKERFSAEFPKEGPSILRIQQVVRGDSAAYFCASSPGTSGYEQYFGPGTRLTVT.

This clonotype showed up many times. The chain links TRBV5-1 to TRBJ2-3; D remains ambiguous. V lost 4 bases and J 6 bases, leaving 18 bases between the germline ends. This CDR3 comprises 15 residues. CDR1 and CDR2 (germline): SGHRS, YFSETQ. CDR3 amino acids: CASSMDGRRGDTQYF. The CDR3 DNA follows: TGCGCCAGCAGCATGGACGGACGCCGTGGCGATACGCAGTATTTT.

This clonotype came up many times. This chain joins TRBV29-1 and TRBJ2-2; a possible D gene is TRBD1 (6 bases). With 6 bases removed from V and 2 bases from J, the gap between germline ends came to 10 bases. This CDR3 has 13 residues. Germline V gene data show CDR1 as SQVTM and CDR2 as ANQGSEA. CDR3 region: CSVPGHNTGELFF. The CDR3 bases are TGCAGCGTGCCGGGACATAACACCGGGGAGCTGTTTTTT.

This clonotype was seen at least ten times. The chain carries TRBV20-1 and TRBJ1-6; D unclear. Germline CDR1 is DFQATT and CDR2 is SNEGSKA (reference sequence). V shed 3 bases and J shed 6 bases, with 9 bases lying between them. The CDR3 extends over 13 amino acids. Here the CDR3 DNA reads TGCAGTGCTAGGGTAGACGGTAATTCACCCCTCCACTTT. Its protein product is CSARVDGNSPLHF.